This passage covers 19 T cell receptor beta chains from one sample sequenced in a study of T cells in tumors after PD-1 blockade. Sequencing was performed with immunoSEQ multiplex PCR; in TCRdb, only in-frame clones are kept and a portion is missing. Counted here are about 63,000 clones, 74% occurring once; the ten biggest clones make up around 5%. The sample in question was PBMCs, obtained after anti-PD-1 treatment. The source is a human donor with basal cell carcinoma.

The chain joins TRBV3-1 (or the pseudogene TRBV3-2) to TRBJ2-1; 7 positions match TRBD2. Per germline, CDR1 LGHDT and CDR2 YNNKEL (reference sequence). CDR3 length: 19 residues. Germline trimming cut 0 bases from V and 8 bases from J; bases unmatched to any gene: 19. Written as DNA, the CDR3 is TGTGCCAGCAGCCAAGATACCGCCGTCTGGCGGCGGGGGAAGGATGAGCAGTTCTTC. Amino acids: CASSQDTAVWRRGKDEQFF.

The J gene is TRBJ1-6, the V gene TRBV7-2, with 8 bases fitting TRBD1. The length of the CDR3 is 15 residues. After removal of 1 base from V and 7 bases from J, the junction contained 3 bases not matched to a gene. Germline CDR1 reads SGHTA; CDR2 reads FQGNSA. This CDR3 is CASSLGQGANSPLHF. In nucleotides, the CDR3 is TGTGCCAGCAGCTTAGGGCAGGGGGCGAATTCACCCCTCCACTTT.

CDR3 region: CASSVGLSYGYTF. CDR3 nucleotide sequence: TGTGCCAGCAGCGTAGGGCTCAGCTATGGCTACACCTTC. V usage is TRBV9 and J usage is TRBJ1-2; no clear D gene. The length of the CDR3 is 13 residues. V lost 0 bases to trimming and J lost 4 bases, with 7 bases between them. Germline V gene sequence: CDR1 SGDLS, CDR2 YYNGEE.

The chain uses TRBV4-1 and TRBJ1-4; D uncertain. Germline CDR1 is MGHRA and CDR2 is YSYEKL. There are 15 residues in the CDR3. Trimming left V 1 base short and J 5 bases short, with 11 bases between. CDR3 sequence (DNA): TGCGCCAGCAGCCAAGGGTCTGGGTGGAATGAAAAACTGTTTTTT. Translation: CASSQGSGWNEKLFF.

The genes are TRBV4-1 and TRBJ2-4; 9 nucleotides match TRBD1. In germline, CDR1 is MGHRA, CDR2 YSYEKL. This CDR3 region has 17 residues. The J segment lost 3 bases and the V segment lost 4 bases, leaving 10 bases of the junction unmatched. The CDR3 DNA reads TGCGCCAGCAGCCCACAGACAGGGGGTTCGAGCAAAAACATTCAGTACTTC. Translating it yields CASSPQTGGSSKNIQYF.

This chain links TRBV13 with TRBJ1-6; 9 bases align to TRBD1. Trimming cost V 1 base and J 7 bases; bases outside gene matches: 2. This CDR3 is built from 15 residues. Germline V gene sequence: CDR1 PRHDT, CDR2 FYEKMQ (reference sequence). CDR3 coding DNA: TGTGCCAGCAGCTTAGAGGGGACAGGGAATTCACCCCTCCACTTT. It yields the protein CASSLEGTGNSPLHF.

This chain connects TRBV5-6 to TRBJ1-1; D uncertain. The V gene's germline CDR1 is SGHDT and CDR2 YYEEEE. Between the trimmed V and J ends, which lost 1 base and 3 bases, there was a span of 4 bases. This CDR3 is built from 12 residues. In nucleotides, the CDR3 is TGTGCCAGCAGCTTGTGGGACACTGAAGCTTTCTTT. Protein sequence: CASSLWDTEAFF.

The chain is built from TRBV6-5 and TRBJ1-1; possibly TRBD1 for D (6 bases). Trimming cost V 5 bases and J 4 bases, with 17 bases left between them. CDR1 is MNHEY, CDR2 SVGAGI, per germline. The CDR3 length is 15 residues. CDR3 in amino acids: CASSPPSGGPTEAFF. The CDR3 coding sequence is TGTGCCAGCAGTCCCCCCTCCGGGGGGCCCACTGAAGCTTTCTTT.

This clone was picked up a small number of times. This chain connects TRBV27 to TRBJ1-1; D gene uncertain. The CDR3 contains 16 residues. Germline lookup yields CDR1 MNHEY and CDR2 SMNVEV (reference sequence). V shed 4 bases and J shed 5 bases, with 20 bases lying between them. CDR3 region: CASSSQISVHATEAFF. The CDR3 DNA is TGTGCCAGCAGTTCACAGATTTCGGTTCACGCGACTGAAGCTTTCTTT.

This clone has just a few counts. The chain carries TRBV6-5 and TRBJ1-4, with TRBD1 as a possible D gene (5 bases). The germline CDR1 and CDR2 sequences are MNHEY and SVGAGI. V lost 5 bases to trimming and J lost 10 bases, with 14 bases between them. The CDR3 runs to 13 residues. CDR3 in DNA: TGTGCCAGCAGTCCAACAGGAATAGGAAAACTGTTTTTT. Amino acid sequence: CASSPTGIGKLFF.

The chain links TRBV2 to TRBJ1-5; tentative D call: TRBD1 (5 bases). Deletions cut 3 bases from V and 5 bases from J, with 11 bases between. The CDR3 is 14 amino acids. Germline lookup yields CDR1 SNHLY and CDR2 FYNNEI. CDR3 amino acids: CASSETASYQPQHF. As DNA, the CDR3 is TGTGCCAGCAGTGAGACAGCGTCTTATCAGCCCCAGCATTTT.

The V and J genes are TRBV2 and TRBJ1-2; D not resolved. The CDR3 contains 14 residues. V lost 0 bases and J 6 bases, leaving 11 bases between the germline ends. Per the germline V gene, CDR1 is SNHLY and CDR2 is FYNNEI. CDR3 in amino acids: CASSEAQGIDGYTF. As DNA, the CDR3 is TGTGCCAGCAGTGAAGCGCAAGGTATTGATGGCTACACCTTC.

The rearrangement uses TRBV20-1 and TRBJ2-1; tentatively, D is TRBD2 (6 bases). V lost 3 bases and J lost 7, with 16 bases in between. The CDR3 runs 14 residues. From germline, CDR1 is DFQATT and CDR2 SNEGSKA (reference sequence). The CDR3 sequence: CSASWAGRGNEQFF. DNA for the CDR3: TGCAGTGCTAGTTGGGCGGGGAGAGGGAATGAGCAGTTCTTC.

This chain links TRBV7-9 with TRBJ1-3; D is perhaps TRBD1 (5 bases). V gave up 1 base and J gave up 4 bases, with 11 bases separating them. Germline V gene sequence: CDR1 SEHNR, CDR2 FQNEAQ (reference sequence). The CDR3 is 15 residues long. The CDR3 bases are TGTGCCAGCAGCTTAGACACCTCAGGGGGAAACACCATATATTTT. Its translation: CASSLDTSGGNTIYF.

This sequence joins TRBV10-3 and TRBJ1-2, with 10 positions matching TRBD1. Germline trimming cut 4 bases from V and 6 bases from J; bases unmatched to any gene: 2. This CDR3 is built from 13 residues. Germline lookup yields CDR1 ENHRY and CDR2 SYGVKD. The CDR3 loop is CAISGDRGNGYTF. The CDR3 DNA reads TGTGCCATCAGTGGGGACAGGGGCAATGGCTACACCTTC.

The chain is built from TRBV15 and TRBJ2-7; a possible D gene is TRBD1 (5 bases). V was cut by 2 bases and J by 0 bases, with 11 bases left in between. Germline V lookup: CDR1 LNHNV, CDR2 YYDKDF (reference sequence). The CDR3 covers 15 residues. CDR3 sequence (DNA): TGTGCCACCAGCAGATCAGGGTTGGGCTCCTACGAGCAGTACTTC. Translated: CATSRSGLGSYEQYF.

The chain has TRBV5-4 and TRBJ2-5; 11 bases fit TRBD2. V lost 0 bases, J lost 9 bases, and 4 bases stayed unmatched. Germline CDR1 and CDR2: SGHNT and YYREEE (reference sequence). This CDR3 region has 14 residues. CDR3 bases: TGTGCCAGCAGCTTGGGGTCTAGCGGGGGGCCCCAGTACTTC. It yields the protein CASSLGSSGGPQYF.

The chain carries TRBV6-5 and TRBJ1-1; perhaps TRBD1 as D (5 bases). Trimming removed 6 bases at V and 4 bases at J, with 12 bases between. The germline V gene has CDR1 MNHEY and CDR2 SVGAGI. This CDR3 region has 13 residues. CDR3 DNA: TGTGCCAGCAGGAGGGGTTTGGGCACTGAAGCTTTCTTT. It is translated as CASRRGLGTEAFF.

The chain links TRBV5-6 to TRBJ2-5; D gene unclear. Trimming shortened V by 6 bases and J by 4 bases, and 10 bases separated the two germline ends. The germline CDR1 and CDR2 sequences are SGHDT and YYEEEE. The CDR3 runs to 12 residues. The chain's CDR3 is CASTGLGETQYF. The CDR3 coding sequence is TGTGCCAGCACCGGCCTCGGAGAGACCCAGTACTTC.